These 19 T cell receptor beta chains originate from one sample sequenced in a study of cytomegalovirus exposure and HLA in healthy donors. Primers included in the PCR were 60 Vbeta and 13 Jbeta primers. Method: immunoSEQ multiplex PCR; TCRdb's copy keeps in-frame clones and lacks some. This sample has approximately 170,000 clones, with about 64% found just once. Sequenced material: PBMCs. These receptors came from a man over 45 in good health and CMV-seronegative.

The V and J genes are TRBV27 and TRBJ1-1, with 9 nucleotides matching TRBD1. V gave up 9 bases and J gave up 6 bases; unmatched junction bases: 11. Per germline, CDR1 MNHEY and CDR2 SMNVEV (reference sequence). This CDR3 is built from 14 residues. The CDR3 DNA sequence: TGTGCCAGAGCCCCGGGACAGGGAAGGGCTGAAGCTTTCTTT. As protein: CARAPGQGRAEAFF.

The chain carries TRBV25-1 and TRBJ1-1, with TRBD1 matching 11 bases. The V gene's germline CDR1 is MGHDK and CDR2 SYGVNS. The CDR3 has 15 residues. Trimming removed 6 bases from V and 4 bases from J; junction bases left unmatched: 7. CDR3 in DNA: TGTGCCAGCAGCCGGGACAGGGGGAGCGGCACTGAAGCTTTCTTT. Its protein is CASSRDRGSGTEAFF.

The J gene is TRBJ2-7, the V gene TRBV19; D might be TRBD2 (7 bases). Germline-derived CDR1 and CDR2 are LNHDA and SQIVND (reference sequence). CDR3 length: 16 residues. Trimming took off 2 bases at V and 7 bases at J, with 21 bases between the two ends. CDR3 loop: CASSIYNGGPGGEQYF. CDR3 coding DNA: TGTGCCAGTAGTATATATAACGGGGGGCCGGGCGGAGAGCAGTACTTC.

The chain links TRBV9 to TRBJ1-2, with 8 nucleotides matching TRBD1. In germline, CDR1 is SGDLS, CDR2 YYNGEE. The CDR3 totals 12 residues. With 7 bases clipped from V and 7 bases from J, the junction kept 6 bases outside the gene matches. The CDR3 spells CASRTGTAGYTF. The CDR3 bases are TGTGCCAGCCGGACAGGGACGGCTGGCTACACCTTC.

V gene TRBV7-2 combines with J gene TRBJ1-5; possible D gene TRBD1, 6 bases. The CDR3 is made up of 15 amino acids. Germline CDR1 SGHTA, CDR2 FQGNSA. V was shortened by 6 bases and J by 2 bases, with 14 bases between the two germline ends. This CDR3 is CASSSVRGGNQPQHF. The CDR3 coding sequence is TGTGCCAGCAGTTCAGTCAGGGGTGGCAATCAGCCCCAGCATTTT.

The rearrangement joins TRBV10-2 to TRBJ1-2; D is uncertain. The CDR3 length is 13 residues. The V gene lost 3 bases and the J gene lost 4 bases, with 9 bases spanning the gap. Germline CDR1 is WSHSY and CDR2 is SAAADI. The CDR3 region is CASSDSGVYGYTF. CDR3 coding DNA: TGCGCCAGCAGTGACTCCGGGGTCTATGGCTACACCTTC.

This clone was counted a single time. The V gene is TRBV28, the J gene TRBJ2-7, with 8 bases lining up with TRBD2. Germline V lookup: CDR1 MDHEN, CDR2 SYDVKM. With V trimmed by 3 bases and J by 1 base, 5 bases remained unmatched. The CDR3 spans 15 residues. This chain's CDR3 is CASSFGGARSYEQYF. As DNA, the CDR3 is TGTGCCAGCAGTTTCGGGGGGGCGAGGTCCTACGAGCAGTACTTC.

The chain links TRBV6-5 to TRBJ2-5; D call uncertain. Per the germline V gene, CDR1 is MNHEY and CDR2 is SVGAGI. The V end was cut by 2 bases, the J end by 5 bases, with 6 bases between. This CDR3 comprises 12 residues. DNA of the CDR3: TGTGCCAGCAGTTACGACGGGGAGACCCAGTACTTC. It translates to CASSYDGETQYF.

CDR3 loop: CASSTLQGRNGNTIYF. In DNA form, the CDR3 reads TGTGCCAGTAGTACGCTACAGGGGCGGAATGGAAACACCATATATTTT. V gene TRBV19 combines with J gene TRBJ1-3, with TRBD1 identical over 7 bases. Looked up from germline, CDR1 is LNHDA and CDR2 is SQIVND (reference sequence). V lost 4 bases, J lost 3 bases, and 9 bases stayed unmatched. The CDR3 contains 16 residues. Variable domain in full (rest from reference TRBV19 and TRBJ1-3): DGGITQSPKYLFRKEGQNVTLSCEQNLNHDAMYWYRQDPGQGLRLIYYSQIVNDFQKGDIAEGYSVSREKKESFPLTVTSAQKNPTAFYLCASSTLQGRNGNTIYFGEGSWLTVV.

CDR3 region: CASSLVGARAANYGYTF. The CDR3 bases are TGTGCCAGCAGCTTAGTAGGGGCTAGGGCAGCTAACTATGGCTACACCTTC. This rearrangement joins TRBV7-2 to TRBJ1-2, with D possibly matching TRBD1 (5 bases). Trimming removed 1 base at V and 0 bases at J, with 15 bases between. The CDR3 runs 17 residues. The V gene's germline CDR1 is SGHTA and CDR2 FQGNSA.

The table lists this clone with a count of one. V gene TRBV10-3 combines with J gene TRBJ1-1, with TRBD1 as a possible D gene (5 bases). The CDR3 runs 15 residues. Germline V CDR1 and CDR2: ENHRY, SYGVKD. Trimming removed 0 bases at V and 1 base at J, with 9 bases between. CDR3 bases: TGTGCCATCAGTGAGTCGGGGCAGCCGAACACTGAAGCTTTCTTT. This codes for CAISESGQPNTEAFF.

The chain employs TRBV25-1 and TRBJ2-7; D ambiguous. Looked up from germline, CDR1 is MGHDK and CDR2 is SYGVNS. Trimming stripped 5 bases from V and 4 bases from J, with 6 bases between. CDR3 length equals 11 residues. CDR3 in DNA: TGTGCCAGCAGTCCGCAGTACGAGCAGTACTTC. Translated: CASSPQYEQYF.

The chain employs TRBV28 and TRBJ1-1; D may be TRBD1 (5 bases). Germline CDR1 is MDHEN and CDR2 is SYDVKM. This CDR3 is built from 12 residues. V lost 4 bases, J lost 4 bases, and 7 bases lay in between. The CDR3 here is CASSSGLTEAFF. The CDR3, as DNA: TGTGCCAGCAGTTCAGGGCTCACTGAAGCTTTCTTT.

The V gene is TRBV11-1, the J gene TRBJ1-1; D is possibly TRBD1 (6 bases). CDR1 SGHAT and CDR2 FQDESV come from the germline V gene (reference sequence). Trimming removed 2 bases at V and 0 bases at J, with 13 bases between. This CDR3 is built from 16 residues. The CDR3 DNA is TGTGCCAGCAGCTTAATCGGGGAGGGGGTGAACACTGAAGCTTTCTTT. The encoded protein is CASSLIGEGVNTEAFF.

This sequence joins TRBV6-6 and TRBJ2-3; perhaps TRBD2 as D (6 bases). V was shortened by 2 bases and J by 6 bases, with 15 bases between the two germline ends. The CDR3 is 15 residues long. From germline, CDR1 is MNHNY and CDR2 SVGAGI (reference sequence). The CDR3 sequence: CASSYSGGAADTQYF. The CDR3 nucleotides are TGTGCCAGCAGTTACAGCGGCGGGGCGGCGGATACGCAGTATTTT.

The chain's CDR3 is CASSSGGQGGQPQHF. DNA for the CDR3: TGTGCCAGCAGCTCTGGAGGACAGGGGGGTCAGCCCCAGCATTTT. The chain combines TRBV5-4 with TRBJ1-5, with TRBD1 identical over 10 bases. Trimming cost V 3 bases and J 6 bases; bases outside gene matches: 6. Germline assignment: CDR1 SGHNT and CDR2 YYREEE (reference sequence). This CDR3 has 15 residues.

The gene calls are TRBV2 and TRBJ2-7; TRBD2 aligns across 10 bases. Germline CDR1 is SNHLY and CDR2 is FYNNEI. Losses at the gene ends were 1 base for V and 3 bases for J; bases not matched to a gene: 3. The CDR3 has 15 amino acids. The CDR3 DNA reads as TGTGCCAGCAGTGAAGAGGCTAGCGGGGGCTACGAGCAGTACTTC. It translates to CASSEEASGGYEQYF. Looking up the rest from reference TRBV2 and TRBJ2-7 gives the full variable domain: EPEVTQTPSHQVTQMGQEVILRCVPISNHLYFYWYRQILGQKVEFLVSFYNNEISEKSEIFDDQFSVERPDGSNFTLKIRSTKLEDSAMYFCASSEEASGGYEQYFGPGTRLTVT.

The chain has TRBV14 and TRBJ2-3; D is possibly TRBD2 (6 bases). This CDR3 is 14 amino acids long. Germline V gene data show CDR1 as SGHDN and CDR2 as FVKESK. V lost 4 bases and J 6 bases, leaving 14 bases between the germline ends. The CDR3 nucleotides read TGTGCCAGCAGCCCCGGGAGATTCCAGGATACGCAGTATTTT. This codes for CASSPGRFQDTQYF.

This clone was observed a single time. The V gene is TRBV28, the J gene TRBJ1-2; no firm D call. The CDR3 length is 12 residues. The V and J ends lost 4 bases and 7 bases respectively, with 10 bases between them. Germline CDR1 and CDR2: MDHEN and SYDVKM. For the CDR3, the DNA is TGTGCCAGCAGTTCTACACCGGGTGGCTACACCTTC. Translated: CASSSTPGGYTF.